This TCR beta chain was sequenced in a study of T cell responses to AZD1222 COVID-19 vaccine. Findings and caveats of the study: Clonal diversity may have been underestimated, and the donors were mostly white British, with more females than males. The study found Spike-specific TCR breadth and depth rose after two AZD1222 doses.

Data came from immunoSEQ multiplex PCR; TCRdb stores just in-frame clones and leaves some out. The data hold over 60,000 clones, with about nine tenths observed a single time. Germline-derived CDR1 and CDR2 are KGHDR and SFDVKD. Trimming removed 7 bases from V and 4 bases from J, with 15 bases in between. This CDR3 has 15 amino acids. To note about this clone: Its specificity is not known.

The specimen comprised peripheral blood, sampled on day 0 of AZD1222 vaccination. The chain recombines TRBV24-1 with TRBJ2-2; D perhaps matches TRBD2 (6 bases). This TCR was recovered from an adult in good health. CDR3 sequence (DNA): TGTGCCACCAGATCTAGCGATCTCACCACCGGGGAGCTGTTTTTT. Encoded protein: CATRSSDLTTGELFF.